The 28 T cell receptor beta chains listed next were all sequenced from one sample in a study of T cell repertoires in cytomegalovirus infection. One entry per CDR3 protein results from TCRdb running MiXCR on the reads. The sample shows 7,000 to 8,000 distinct CDR3 sequences, around 54% of them seen only once. What these receptors recognize is not known. Sequencing was done on a sample of PBMCs, sequenced either directly or after in vitro stimulation (not recorded which). Receptors originate from a human donor in good health (CMV status not recorded). Some clones in this sample may be carry-over from other donors' samples.

This clonotype was seen ten or more times. The chain carries TRBV4-1 and TRBJ2-7; D possibly corresponds to TRBD1 (5 bases). The germline CDR1 and CDR2 sequences are MGHRA and YSYEKL. V lost 0 bases and J 0 bases, leaving 12 bases between the germline ends. This CDR3 comprises 16 residues. CDR3 amino acids: CASSQDRTTSSYEQYF. CDR3 DNA sequence: TGCGCCAGCAGCCAAGATCGGACAACTTCCTCCTACGAGCAGTACTTC.

In this sample, this clonotype turned up once. One base away lies a much larger clone, so this may be a sequencing read error. The rearrangement uses TRBV6-5 and TRBJ2-3; D tentatively reads TRBD1 or TRBD2 (5 bases each). CDR1 is MNHEY and CDR2 is SVGAGI in the germline V gene. The CDR3 runs 13 residues. The CDR3 spells CASSYSRGYTRYF. For the CDR3, the DNA is TGTGCCAGCAGTTACTCGAGGGGTTATACGCGGTATTTT.

The table lists this clonotype with a few counts. V usage is TRBV6-5 and J usage is TRBJ2-7, with D uncertain. V was pared by 9 bases and J by 0 bases, with 9 bases between. The germline V gene encodes CDR1 MNHEY and CDR2 SVGAGI. The CDR3 has 12 amino acids. The CDR3 protein is CASQVSSYEQYF. The CDR3 DNA is TGTGCCAGTCAGGTTAGCTCCTACGAGCAGTACTTC.

Turning to this clonotype: One end of the junction varies from germline; a read error may be responsible. The chain is built from TRBV6-2 or TRBV6-3 and TRBJ1-5, with 7 bases matching TRBD1. The germline gives CDR1 MNHEY, CDR2 SVGEGT. The CDR3 length is 15 residues. CDR3 nucleotides: TGTGCCACAGTCCTCCTACAGGGGACCAATCATCCCCAGCATTTT. Translating it yields CATVLLQGTNHPQHF.

The genes are TRBV28 and TRBJ2-7; 8 bases match TRBD2. This CDR3 has 16 amino acids. With 4 bases clipped from V and 1 base from J, the junction kept 9 bases outside the gene matches. Germline V lookup: CDR1 MDHEN, CDR2 SYDVKM. The CDR3 nucleotides are TGTGCCAGCAGTTATCGGGGGGGCAAAGGGTCCTACGAGCAGTACTTC. Its translation: CASSYRGGKGSYEQYF.

The V and J genes are TRBV4-2 and TRBJ1-2; 8 positions agree with TRBD1. CDR3 length: 23 amino acids. V trimming: 11 bases; J trimming: 2 bases; junction bases outside the gene matches: 37. The V gene's germline CDR1 is LGHNA and CDR2 YNFKEQ. Here the CDR3 reads CAHSQAGVDRVELILQLNYGYTF. The CDR3 nucleotides are TGTGCCCACAGCCAAGCAGGGGTGGACAGGGTCGAACTAATCCTACAGCTAAACTATGGCTACACCTTC.

V is TRBV11-2 and J is TRBJ2-3; 9 bases align to TRBD2. V gave up 4 bases and J gave up 3 bases; unmatched junction bases: 8. This CDR3 region has 16 residues. Germline CDR1 and CDR2: SGHAT and FQNNGV. CDR3 sequence: CASSWSAGGGTDTQYF. The CDR3 DNA is TGTGCCAGCAGCTGGTCGGCGGGAGGGGGGACAGATACGCAGTATTTT. Full variable domain (outside the CDR3, taken from reference TRBV11-2 and TRBJ2-3): EAGVAQSPRYKIIEKRQSVAFWCNPISGHATLYWYQQILGQGPKLLIQFQNNGVVDDSQLPKDRFSAERLKGVDSTLKIQPAKLEDSAVYLCASSWSAGGGTDTQYFGPGTRLTVL.

At least ten counts were recorded for this clonotype. This chain links TRBV27 with TRBJ1-2; D ambiguous. CDR1 is MNHEY, CDR2 SMNVEV, per germline (reference sequence). Trimming took off 3 bases at V and 6 bases at J, with 23 bases between the two ends. CDR3 length: 17 amino acids. As DNA, the CDR3 is TGTGCCAGCAGTTTCGGCTTATCAGGAGGGCTCTTAGATGGCTACACCTTC. Translated: CASSFGLSGGLLDGYTF.

This clonotype appeared once. Here the CDR3 omits its conserved ending phenylalanine or tryptophan, so a read error is the likely source. The chain uses TRBV7-9 and TRBJ1-4, with D possibly TRBD1 on 5 matching bases. Per the germline V gene, CDR1 is SEHNR and CDR2 is FQNEAQ (reference sequence). CDR3 size: 16 residues. The CDR3 region has the DNA TGTGCAAGCAGCTCCGGGACTTATGCAACTAATGAAAAACTGTTTTTG. Its protein product is CASSSGTYATNEKLFL.

A few counts support this clonotype. Given the absence of the conserved phenylalanine or tryptophan at the CDR3 end, a read error is likely. The rearrangement uses TRBV7-6 and TRBJ1-5; D unclear. V lost 7 bases and J 1 base, leaving 14 bases between the germline ends. This CDR3 is built from 15 residues. The V gene's germline CDR1 is SGHVS and CDR2 FNYEAQ. The CDR3 bases are TGTGCCAGCATCACCGAAACATACAGCAATCAGCCCCAGCATTTG. Residues: CASITETYSNQPQHL.

The table lists this clonotype with a count of one. V gene TRBV7-3 combines with J gene TRBJ2-3, with a possible D match to TRBD2 (5 bases). This CDR3 is 17 amino acids long. In germline, CDR1 is SGHTA, CDR2 FQGTGA. The germline V and J ends were trimmed by 5 bases and 8 bases, with 26 bases remaining between them. Written as DNA, the CDR3 is TGTGCCAGCAGCCTCCTCCCCCCAAGCGGAGCACCTCCTACGCAGTATTTT. Translation: CASSLLPPSGAPPTQYF.

The table lists this clonotype with a count of one. The chain carries TRBV27 and TRBJ2-3; D remains ambiguous. The CDR3 has 13 amino acids. Trimming cost V 2 bases and J 6 bases, with 9 bases left between them. Germline V gene lookup returns CDR1 MNHEY and CDR2 SMNVEV (reference sequence). The DNA of the CDR3 is TGTGCCAGCAGTTTAAATCTAGGCGATACGCAGTATTTT. Its protein product is CASSLNLGDTQYF.

This clonotype came up many times. V is TRBV27 and J is TRBJ2-3; possible D gene TRBD2, 6 bases. CDR1 and CDR2 from the germline V gene are MNHEY and SMNVEV (reference sequence). The ends were cut back, 3 bases at V and 4 bases at J, with 23 bases in the middle. This CDR3 region has 18 residues. The CDR3 loop is CASSLGREAISLADTQYF. The CDR3 coding sequence is TGTGCCAGCAGTTTGGGCAGGGAGGCTATTTCTCTCGCAGATACGCAGTATTTT.

This clonotype showed up just a few times. In nucleotides, the CDR3 is TGTGCCAGCAGCTACTGGGACAGTGTGAACACTGAAGCTTTCTTT. This translates into CASSYWDSVNTEAFF. The chain carries TRBV7-4 and TRBJ1-1, with 7 nucleotides matching TRBD1. This CDR3 spans 15 amino acids. Germline V gene lookup returns CDR1 SGHVT and CDR2 SQSDAQ. V gave up 4 bases and J gave up 0 bases; unmatched junction bases: 5.

This rearrangement joins TRBV7-2 to TRBJ2-3; D is uncertain. The CDR3 runs to 13 residues. The germline V gene encodes CDR1 SGHTA and CDR2 FQGNSA. The CDR3 loop is CSIYPNPTDTQYF. The DNA of the CDR3 is TGTTCCATCTACCCGAACCCCACAGATACGCAGTATTTT.

This chain connects TRBV7-9 to TRBJ1-2; no reliable D call. CDR1 and CDR2 (germline): SEHNR, FQNEAQ (reference sequence). The CDR3 sequence is 14 residues long. V lost 5 bases and J 2 bases, leaving 12 bases between the germline ends. CDR3 sequence: CASSPQDGNYGYTF. The CDR3 bases are TGTGCCAGCAGCCCCCAGGACGGGAACTATGGCTACACCTTC.

Only one count was recorded for this clonotype. The chain combines TRBV27 with TRBJ1-1, with D unclear. This CDR3 region has 13 residues. Germline V lookup: CDR1 MNHEY, CDR2 SMNVEV (reference sequence). V lost 0 bases and J lost 8, with 10 bases in between. The CDR3 reads CASSLSRADEAFF. The CDR3 DNA reads as TGTGCCAGCAGTTTATCGAGGGCAGACGAAGCTTTCTTT.

The CDR3: CASSSGESPIRDQPQHF. The CDR3 DNA sequence: TGTGCCAGCAGCTCGGGGGAATCCCCTATTAGGGATCAGCCCCAGCATTTT. The chain couples TRBV28 to TRBJ1-5; D perhaps matches TRBD1 (5 bases). V was clipped by 6 bases and J by 5 bases, with 23 bases between them. Per the germline V gene, CDR1 is MDHEN and CDR2 is SYDVKM. The CDR3 length is 17 residues.

The rearrangement uses TRBV5-4 and TRBJ2-2; D might be TRBD1 or TRBD2, each matching 5 bases. The germline V gene has CDR1 SGHNT and CDR2 YYREEE (reference sequence). The CDR3 runs to 16 residues. V gave up 4 bases and J gave up 0 bases, with 13 bases separating them. CDR3 residues: CASSEGPSTNTGELFF. DNA of the CDR3: TGTGCCAGCAGCGAGGGACCAAGCACGAACACCGGGGAGCTGTTTTTT.

Concerning this clonotype: A read error may explain this, as a much larger clone is one base away. The chain employs TRBV6-6 and TRBJ1-3, with D unclear. V was shortened by 7 bases and J by 0 bases, with 10 bases between the two germline ends. The CDR3 has 14 amino acids. Per germline, CDR1 MNHNY and CDR2 SVGAGI (reference sequence). DNA for the CDR3: TGTGCCAGCACCAGGAGAGACTCTGGAAACACCATATATTTT. Its protein is CASTRRDSGNTIYF.

This clonotype is labeled as medium-sized. V is TRBV20-1 and J is TRBJ2-7, with unresolved D. The CDR3 covers 15 residues. CDR1 and CDR2 from the germline V gene are DFQATT and SNEGSKA (reference sequence). Trimming pared 4 bases from V and 3 bases from J, leaving 19 bases between. The CDR3 DNA follows: TGCAGTGCTAAAGCTTCCTTTCTCCCGCTCTACGAGCAGTACTTC. Its protein is CSAKASFLPLYEQYF.

A single count supports this clonotype. This CDR3 fails to terminate in the conserved phenylalanine or tryptophan, so it likely reflects a read error. V and J are TRBV4-2 and TRBJ1-1; D is unresolved. The CDR3 is 14 amino acids. Germline values: CDR1 LGHNA, CDR2 YNFKEQ. CDR3 nucleotide sequence: TGTGCCAGCAGACAAGATGGGTTCCAGCGCCAAGCTTTCTTG. This gives the protein CASRQDGFQRQAFL.

This clonotype was seen once. J is TRBJ2-7 and V is TRBV6-1, with no clear D. CDR1 is MNHNS, CDR2 SASEGT, per germline. The CDR3 sequence is 11 residues long. Trimming pared 4 bases from V and 5 bases from J, leaving 6 bases between. The DNA for the CDR3 is TGTGCCAGCAGTGCGGCAAACGAGCAGTACTTC. This codes for CASSAANEQYF.

The rearrangement joins TRBV27 to TRBJ1-3; no firm D call. Germline CDR1 MNHEY, CDR2 SMNVEV (reference sequence). Trimming shortened V by 8 bases and J by 4 bases, and 15 bases separated the two germline ends. The CDR3 is 14 residues long. CDR3 in amino acids: CASGSPAEGNTIYF. For the CDR3, the DNA is TGTGCCAGCGGAAGTCCGGCAGAGGGAAACACCATATATTTT.

V is TRBV11-2 and J is TRBJ1-1, with D unclear. The CDR3 is 13 amino acids. Trimming shortened V by 5 bases and J by 1 base, and 8 bases separated the two germline ends. In germline, CDR1 is SGHAT, CDR2 FQNNGV. CDR3: CASSVSWNTEAFF. CDR3 DNA: TGTGCCAGCAGCGTTAGCTGGAACACTGAAGCTTTCTTT.

Of note for this clonotype: The conserved closing phenylalanine or tryptophan is absent in this CDR3, likely reflecting a read error. V and J are TRBV15 and TRBJ2-5; weak D call: TRBD1 (6 bases). Trimming shortened V by 5 bases and J by 3 bases, and 16 bases separated the two germline ends. CDR3 size: 15 residues. Germline V gives CDR1 LNHNV, CDR2 YYDKDF (reference sequence). CDR3 bases: TGTGCCACCAGCCCCCGGCGGACAGAAAAAGAGACCCAGTACTTA. Its protein product is CATSPRRTEKETQYL.

Note on this clonotype: A single base separates this from a much larger clone, so it may be a read error. The gene calls are TRBV12-3 or TRBV12-4 and TRBJ2-1, with 11 bases matching TRBD1. Trimming took 3 bases from V and 8 from J; bases not matched to a gene: 15. The CDR3 totals 18 residues. CDR3 in amino acids: CASSFRPRGQGGSDEQFF. The CDR3 DNA is TGTGCCAGCAGTTTCAGGCCTCGGGGACAGGGGGGATCGGATGAGCAGTTCTTC.

A remark on this clonotype: A junction boundary mismatches the germline segment, possibly from a read error. The chain links TRBV20-1 to TRBJ1-5; 12 bases agree with TRBD1. The CDR3 sequence is 16 residues long. Germline CDR1 is DFQATT and CDR2 is SNEGSKA (reference sequence). CDR3 in amino acids: CSDWDRGLYSNQPPNF. In nucleotides, the CDR3 is TGCAGTGATTGGGACAGGGGGCTTTATAGCAATCAGCCCCCGAATTTT.